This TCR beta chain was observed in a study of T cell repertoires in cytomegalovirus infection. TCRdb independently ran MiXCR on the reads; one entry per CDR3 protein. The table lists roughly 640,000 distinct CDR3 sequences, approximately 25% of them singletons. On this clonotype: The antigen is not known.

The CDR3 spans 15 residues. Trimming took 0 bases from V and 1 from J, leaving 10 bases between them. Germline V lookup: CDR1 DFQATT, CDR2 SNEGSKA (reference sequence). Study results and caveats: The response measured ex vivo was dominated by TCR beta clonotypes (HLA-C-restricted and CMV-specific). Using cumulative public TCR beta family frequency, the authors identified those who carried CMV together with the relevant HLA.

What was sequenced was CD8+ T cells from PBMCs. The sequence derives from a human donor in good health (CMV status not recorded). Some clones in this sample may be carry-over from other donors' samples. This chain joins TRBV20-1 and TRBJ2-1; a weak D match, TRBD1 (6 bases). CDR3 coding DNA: TGCAGTGCTAGAGAGGTGGGGGCTTCCTACAATGAGCAGTTCTTC. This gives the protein CSAREVGASYNEQFF.